The 26 T cell receptor beta chains given below trace back to one sample, sequenced in a study of blood T cell repertoires in COVID-19. The method was immunoSEQ multiplex PCR; TCRdb's version includes in-frame clones alone and lacks a portion of them. The sample has 200,000 to 250,000 clones; 70% to 90% are singletons. Sequencing used PBMCs or T cells enriched from blood (not recorded which). Receptor source: a man aged 25-45 years who had recovered from COVID-19.

J is TRBJ2-7 and V is TRBV28; 14 bases line up with TRBD2. V shed 7 bases, J shed 2 bases, and the junction held 4 bases outside the gene matches. Germline CDR1 reads MDHEN; CDR2 reads SYDVKM. The CDR3 sequence is 15 residues long. CDR3 region: CASTGTSGSAYEQYF. The CDR3 coding sequence is TGTGCCAGCACCGGGACTAGCGGGAGTGCCTACGAGCAGTACTTC. The full variable domain, its missing parts supplied by reference TRBV28 and TRBJ2-7, is DVKVTQSSRYLVKRTGEKVFLECVQDMDHENMFWYRQDPGLGLRLIYFSYDVKMKEKGDIPEGYSVSREKKERFSLILESASTNQTSMYLCASTGTSGSAYEQYFGPGTRLTVT.

The rearrangement joins TRBV2 to TRBJ1-5; 7 bases fit TRBD1. CDR1 is SNHLY and CDR2 is FYNNEI in the germline V gene. The CDR3 is 15 amino acids. J was trimmed by 2 bases and V by 6 bases; bases with no gene match: 7. Here the CDR3 DNA reads TGTGCCAGCAGCGATACAGGGGCTCGCAATCAGCCCCAGCATTTT. This gives the protein CASSDTGARNQPQHF.

This clone was picked up one time. The chain carries TRBV6-5 and TRBJ1-3; no clear D gene. The germline V and J ends were trimmed by 0 bases and 2 bases, with 11 bases remaining between them. Germline lookup yields CDR1 MNHEY and CDR2 SVGAGI. The length of the CDR3 is 16 residues. The CDR3 reads CASSYSAVEAGNTIYF. The DNA of the CDR3 is TGTGCCAGCAGTTACTCGGCCGTCGAGGCTGGAAACACCATATATTTT.

The rearrangement uses TRBV9 and TRBJ2-1; maybe TRBD1 (6 bases). The CDR3 has 14 amino acids. The V gene lost 4 bases and the J gene lost 7 bases, with 15 bases spanning the gap. Germline CDR1 and CDR2: SGDLS and YYNGEE. The CDR3 is CASSIQSQGNEQFF. For the CDR3, the DNA is TGTGCCAGCAGCATCCAATCCCAGGGGAATGAGCAGTTCTTC.

The rearrangement links TRBV10-3 to TRBJ1-4; D remains ambiguous. CDR3 length: 15 amino acids. CDR1 is ENHRY and CDR2 is SYGVKD in the germline V gene. V lost 2 bases, J lost 5 bases, and 12 bases lay in between. The CDR3 loop reads CAISEGFPQNEKLFF. CDR3 in DNA: TGTGCCATCAGTGAGGGTTTTCCGCAGAATGAAAAACTGTTTTTT.

The chain employs TRBV10-3 and TRBJ2-7; 8 bases fit TRBD1. CDR1 is ENHRY, CDR2 SYGVKD, per germline. V dropped 4 bases and J dropped 6; count of bases not matched to a gene: 11. The CDR3 runs to 15 residues. The CDR3 DNA reads as TGTGCCATCAGTGGTCGGGACAGGCCCGAGGGCGAGCAGTACTTC. The encoded protein is CAISGRDRPEGEQYF.

CDR3 nucleotides: TGTGCCAGCAGCTTGGTAGGGGGCAGTGAGCAGTTCTTC. Translation: CASSLVGGSEQFF. The chain joins TRBV5-4 to TRBJ2-1; 7 positions match TRBD1. The CDR3 consists of 13 residues. Germline V gene data show CDR1 as SGHNT and CDR2 as YYREEE (reference sequence). After removal of 0 bases from V and 9 bases from J, the junction contained 3 bases not matched to a gene.

The count of this clone is one. The chain carries TRBV3-1 (or the pseudogene TRBV3-2) and TRBJ1-3, with a possible D match to TRBD1 (5 bases). The CDR3 has 16 amino acids. V lost 4 bases to trimming and J lost 3 bases, with 16 bases between them. Germline V gene data show CDR1 as LGHDT and CDR2 as YNNKEL (reference sequence). The CDR3 region is CASSRQTRGVGNTIYF. As DNA, the CDR3 is TGTGCCAGCAGCCGTCAAACACGGGGGGTTGGAAACACCATATATTTT.

V is TRBV7-8 and J is TRBJ2-7; maybe TRBD1 (6 bases). CDR3 length: 16 residues. Germline V gives CDR1 SGHVS, CDR2 FQNEAQ. Trimming removed 4 bases from V and 5 bases from J, with 21 bases in between. The CDR3 nucleotides read TGTGCCAGCAGCTCCACTTCTACAGGGTTATACGACGAGCAGTACTTC. Its protein is CASSSTSTGLYDEQYF. Full variable domain (rest looked up from reference TRBV7-8 and TRBJ2-7): GAGVSQSPRYKVAKRGQDVALRCDPISGHVSLFWYQQALGQGPEFLTYFQNEAQLDKSGLPSDRFFAERPEGSVSTLKIQRTQQEDSAVYLCASSSTSTGLYDEQYFGPGTRLTVT.

This clone appeared a few times. This sequence joins TRBV2 and TRBJ2-1; 9 nucleotides agree with TRBD1. Germline CDR1 and CDR2: SNHLY and FYNNEI. CDR3 length: 15 residues. J lost 8 bases, V lost 2 bases, and 7 bases had no gene match. The CDR3 loop is CASSELGTGLDEQFF. The CDR3 DNA is TGTGCCAGCAGTGAATTAGGGACAGGGTTGGATGAGCAGTTCTTC.

As concerns this clone: Within the sample, other DNA sequences also encode this same CDR3. The chain joins TRBV28 to TRBJ1-5; no definite D call. The CDR3 has 14 amino acids. Per germline, CDR1 MDHEN and CDR2 SYDVKM. The V and J ends lost 1 base and 3 bases respectively, with 7 bases between them. As DNA, the CDR3 is TGTGCCAGCAGTTTATCAGGTATCAATCAGCCCCAGCATTTT. The encoded protein is CASSLSGINQPQHF.

The chain has TRBV6-4 and TRBJ1-1, with TRBD1 identical over 9 bases. The CDR3 covers 13 residues. The V gene's germline CDR1 is MRHNA and CDR2 SNTAGT. After removal of 7 bases from V and 4 bases from J, the junction contained 4 bases not matched to a gene. Here the CDR3 DNA reads TGTGCCAGCAAGGGACAGGGACGCACTGAAGCTTTCTTT. Protein sequence: CASKGQGRTEAFF.

This clone appeared once. The rearrangement links TRBV9 to TRBJ2-1, with TRBD2 matching over 8 bases. Germline V lookup: CDR1 SGDLS, CDR2 YYNGEE. Trimming at V came to 0 bases and at J to 6 bases, leaving 2 bases not matched to a gene. The CDR3 extends over 14 amino acids. CDR3 residues: CASSVAGGRNEQFF. The CDR3 region has the DNA TGTGCCAGCAGCGTAGCGGGGGGGCGCAATGAGCAGTTCTTC. The full variable domain, completed using reference TRBV9 and TRBJ2-1, is DSGVTQTPKHLITATGQRVTLRCSPRSGDLSVYWYQQSLDQGLQFLIQYYNGEERAKGNILERFSAQQFPDLHSELNLSSLELGDSALYFCASSVAGGRNEQFFGPGTRLTVL.

The rearrangement joins TRBV30 to TRBJ1-2, with TRBD1 as a possible D gene (5 bases). The V end was cut by 2 bases, the J end by 3 bases, with 13 bases between. CDR1 GTSNPN and CDR2 SVGIG come from the germline V gene (reference sequence). The CDR3 totals 14 residues. CDR3 loop: CAWSRGLGDYGYTF. The CDR3 DNA reads as TGTGCCTGGAGTCGGGGGTTGGGAGACTATGGCTACACCTTC. The full variable domain, rest sourced from reference TRBV30 and TRBJ1-2, is SQTIHQWPATLVQPVGSPLSLECTVEGTSNPNLYWYRQAAGRGLQLLFYSVGIGQISSEVPQNLSASRPQDRQFILSSKKLLLSDSGFYLCAWSRGLGDYGYTFGSGTRLTVV.

The chain combines TRBV18 with TRBJ2-1, with 15 bases fitting TRBD2. The CDR3 is made up of 16 amino acids. J gave up 6 bases and V 3 bases, and 3 bases lay outside the gene matches. Germline V gene sequence: CDR1 KGHSH, CDR2 LQKENI. The CDR3 bases are TGTGCCAGCTCACCGCGGACTAGCGGGAGGGGCAATGAGCAGTTCTTC. Its translation: CASSPRTSGRGNEQFF.

This chain connects TRBV14 to TRBJ2-1; the match to TRBD2 covers 9 bases. There are 17 residues in the CDR3. Losses at the gene ends were 2 bases for V and 4 bases for J; bases not matched to a gene: 9. Germline CDR1 and CDR2: SGHDN and FVKESK. Here the CDR3 DNA reads TGTGCCAGCAGCCAACCAACAGGACTAGCGCCGTACAATGAGCAGTTCTTC. Amino acids: CASSQPTGLAPYNEQFF.

V gene TRBV19 combines with J gene TRBJ1-2, with D hard to call. CDR1 and CDR2 from the germline V gene are LNHDA and SQIVND (reference sequence). V was shortened by 4 bases and J by 0 bases, with 15 bases between the two germline ends. This CDR3 is 16 amino acids long. The CDR3 bases are TGTGCCAGTAGTAATAAGGGAGTAAAAACTAACTATGGCTACACCTTC. Translating gives CASSNKGVKTNYGYTF.

Only one count was recorded for this clone. J is TRBJ2-7 and V is TRBV27, with TRBD2 matching 9 bases. The J segment lost 4 bases and the V segment lost 5 bases, leaving 6 bases of the junction unmatched. CDR3 length equals 14 residues. CDR1 and CDR2 from the germline V gene are MNHEY and SMNVEV (reference sequence). CDR3 bases: TGTGCCAGCAGTGTTAGCGGGAGTAGGTACGAGCAGTACTTC. This codes for CASSVSGSRYEQYF.

The gene calls are TRBV7-2 and TRBJ2-2; TRBD2 matches 7 bases. The CDR3 length is 15 residues. J was trimmed by 5 bases and V by 5 bases; bases with no gene match: 8. The germline gives CDR1 SGHTA, CDR2 FQGNSA. The CDR3 DNA reads as TGTGCCAGCAGCCTGAGGGACTACTTGACCGGGGAGCTGTTTTTT. Translation: CASSLRDYLTGELFF.

The chain joins TRBV6-5 to TRBJ1-2; 7 bases fit TRBD1. CDR3 length equals 13 residues. CDR1 and CDR2 (germline): MNHEY, SVGAGI. V shed 5 bases, J shed 8 bases, and the junction held 8 bases outside the gene matches. The CDR3 coding sequence is TGTGCCAGCAGTACACCACAGGGGACAGGCTACACCTTC. The encoded protein is CASSTPQGTGYTF.

This chain joins TRBV4-2 and TRBJ1-2; D is unclear. The CDR3 covers 13 residues. Germline CDR1 is LGHNA and CDR2 is YNFKEQ. Trimming pared 1 base from V and 4 bases from J, leaving 7 bases between. The CDR3 region has the DNA TGTGCCAGCAGCCAAGCGGCGGCCTATGGCTACACCTTC. The encoded protein is CASSQAAAYGYTF.

The chain is built from TRBV7-9 and TRBJ2-7, with D perhaps TRBD1 (6 bases). CDR1 SEHNR and CDR2 FQNEAQ come from the germline V gene (reference sequence). Deletions cut 5 bases from V and 3 bases from J, with 11 bases between. The CDR3 extends over 13 amino acids. The DNA for the CDR3 is TGTGCCAGCAGCCCAAACAGGGACTACGAGCAGTACTTC. Its translation: CASSPNRDYEQYF.

Written as DNA, the CDR3 is TGTGCCAGCAGCCCCAAGGGGGGGCGTCGTGAGCAGTTCTTC. This sequence encodes CASSPKGGRREQFF. The genes are TRBV7-2 and TRBJ2-1, with TRBD2 as a possible D gene (7 bases). CDR1 and CDR2 (germline): SGHTA, FQGNSA. V was clipped by 5 bases and J by 9 bases, with 17 bases between them. The CDR3 is 14 residues long.

The chain has TRBV6-5 and TRBJ1-3, with D possibly matching TRBD1 (6 bases). The CDR3 is made up of 14 amino acids. Trimming removed 2 bases at V and 4 bases at J, with 9 bases between. Germline V gene sequence: CDR1 MNHEY, CDR2 SVGAGI. The CDR3 loop is CASSYGQIGNTIYF. The CDR3 bases are TGTGCCAGCAGTTACGGACAGATAGGAAACACCATATATTTT.

The table lists this clone with a count of one. The chain carries TRBV6-5 and TRBJ1-2; D may be TRBD1 (5 bases). V gave up 4 bases and J gave up 4 bases, with 13 bases separating them. This CDR3 is 14 amino acids long. Per germline, CDR1 MNHEY and CDR2 SVGAGI. CDR3 nucleotide sequence: TGTGCCAGCAGTTGGAGAATGGGGGGCTATGGCTACACCTTC. It codes for CASSWRMGGYGYTF.

The chain is built from TRBV12-3 or TRBV12-4 and TRBJ1-2; D is unresolved. The CDR3 runs 13 residues. V was trimmed by 6 bases and J by 8 bases, leaving 16 bases between them. CDR3 residues: CASSRRYPGGYTF. The DNA for the CDR3 is TGTGCCAGCAGCCGCCGATACCCCGGGGGCTACACCTTC.